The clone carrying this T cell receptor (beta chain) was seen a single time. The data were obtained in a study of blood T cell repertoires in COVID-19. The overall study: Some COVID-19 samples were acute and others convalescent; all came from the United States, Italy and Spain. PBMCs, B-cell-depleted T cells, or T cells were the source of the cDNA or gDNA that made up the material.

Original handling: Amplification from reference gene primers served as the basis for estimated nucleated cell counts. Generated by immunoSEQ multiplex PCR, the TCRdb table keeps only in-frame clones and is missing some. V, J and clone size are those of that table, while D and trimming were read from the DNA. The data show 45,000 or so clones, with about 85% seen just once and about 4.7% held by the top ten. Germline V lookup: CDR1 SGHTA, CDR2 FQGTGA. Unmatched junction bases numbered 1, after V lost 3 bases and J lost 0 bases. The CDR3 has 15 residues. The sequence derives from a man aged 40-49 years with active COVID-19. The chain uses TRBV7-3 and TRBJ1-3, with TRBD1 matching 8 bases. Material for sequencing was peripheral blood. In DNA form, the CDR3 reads TGTGCCAGCAGCTTGGACAGGGCCTCTGGAAACACCATATATTTT. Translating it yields CASSLDRASGNTIYF.